This T cell receptor (beta chain) was found in a study of PD-L1 blockade in urothelial cancer. For the study at large: Atezolizumab therapy began for patients around 2014, dosed at 1,200 mg intravenously every 3 weeks. Analyses were performed on blood at 3 weeks after treatment start (the second dose) and at 6 weeks. Twenty-five of 29 patients were males with bladder-origin urothelial cancer. Across blood samples, T cells had a median count of 141,255.

As to time point: pretreatment peripheral blood. Sequencing was performed with immunoSEQ multiplex PCR; in TCRdb, only in-frame clones are kept and a portion is missing. This table holds tens of thousands of clones, 81% found once. Only one count was recorded for this clone. Germline V gene sequence: CDR1 SGHKS, CDR2 YYEKEE (reference sequence). V was shortened by 2 bases and J by 5 bases, with 11 bases between the two germline ends. The CDR3 is made up of 13 amino acids. Here the sequenced sample was PBMCs, taken around atezolizumab (anti-PD-L1) treatment. The gene calls are TRBV5-5 and TRBJ2-7; D is undetermined. The clonotype was recovered from a man aged 70 or older with urothelial cancer. CDR3 sequence (DNA): TGTGCCAGCAGCTTCTTCAGCGAACACGAGCAGTACTTC. Translation: CASSFFSEHEQYF.